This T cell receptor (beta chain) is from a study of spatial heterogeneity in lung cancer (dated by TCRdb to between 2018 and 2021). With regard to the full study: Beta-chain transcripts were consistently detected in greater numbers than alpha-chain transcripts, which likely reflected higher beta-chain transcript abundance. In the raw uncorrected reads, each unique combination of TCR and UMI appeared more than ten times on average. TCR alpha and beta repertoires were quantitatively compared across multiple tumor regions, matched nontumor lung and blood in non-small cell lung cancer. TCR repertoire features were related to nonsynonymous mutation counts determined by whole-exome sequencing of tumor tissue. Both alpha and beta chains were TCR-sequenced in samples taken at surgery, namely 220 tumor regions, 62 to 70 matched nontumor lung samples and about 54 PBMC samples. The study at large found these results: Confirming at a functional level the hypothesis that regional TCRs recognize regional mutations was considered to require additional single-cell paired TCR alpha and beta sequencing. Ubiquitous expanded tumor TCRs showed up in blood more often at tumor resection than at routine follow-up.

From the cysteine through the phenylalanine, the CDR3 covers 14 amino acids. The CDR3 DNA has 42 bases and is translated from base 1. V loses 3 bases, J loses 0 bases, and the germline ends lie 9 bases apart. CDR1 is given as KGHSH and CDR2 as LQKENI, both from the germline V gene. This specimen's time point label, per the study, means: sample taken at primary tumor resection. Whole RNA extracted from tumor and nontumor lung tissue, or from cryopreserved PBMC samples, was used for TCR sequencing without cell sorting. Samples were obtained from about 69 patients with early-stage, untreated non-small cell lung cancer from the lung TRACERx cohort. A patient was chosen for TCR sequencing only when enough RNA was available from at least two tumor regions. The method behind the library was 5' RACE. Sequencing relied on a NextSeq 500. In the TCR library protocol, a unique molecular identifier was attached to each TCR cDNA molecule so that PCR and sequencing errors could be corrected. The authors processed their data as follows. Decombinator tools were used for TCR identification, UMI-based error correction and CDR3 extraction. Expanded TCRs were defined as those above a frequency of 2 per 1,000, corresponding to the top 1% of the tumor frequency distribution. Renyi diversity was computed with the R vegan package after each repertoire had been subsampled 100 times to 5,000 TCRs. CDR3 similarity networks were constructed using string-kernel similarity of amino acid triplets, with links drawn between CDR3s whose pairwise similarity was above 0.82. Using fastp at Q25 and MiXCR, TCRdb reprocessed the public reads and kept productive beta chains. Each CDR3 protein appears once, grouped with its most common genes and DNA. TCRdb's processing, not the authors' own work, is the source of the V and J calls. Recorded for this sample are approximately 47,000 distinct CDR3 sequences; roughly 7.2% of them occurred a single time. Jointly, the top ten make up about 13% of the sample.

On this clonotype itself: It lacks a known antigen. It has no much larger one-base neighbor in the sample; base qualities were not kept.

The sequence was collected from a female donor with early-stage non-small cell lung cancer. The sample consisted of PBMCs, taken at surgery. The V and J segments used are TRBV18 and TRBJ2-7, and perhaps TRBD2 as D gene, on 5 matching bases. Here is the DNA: TGTGCCAGCTCACCCTTTGGGAGCTCCTACGAGCAGTACTTC. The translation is CASSPFGSSYEQYF. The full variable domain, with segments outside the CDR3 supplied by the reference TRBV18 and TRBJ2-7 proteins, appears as NAGVMQNPRHLVRRRGQEARLRCSPMKGHSHVYWYRQLPEEGLKFMVYLQKENIIDESGMPKERFSAEFPKEGPSILRIQQVVRGDSAAYFCASSPFGSSYEQYFGPGTRLTVT.